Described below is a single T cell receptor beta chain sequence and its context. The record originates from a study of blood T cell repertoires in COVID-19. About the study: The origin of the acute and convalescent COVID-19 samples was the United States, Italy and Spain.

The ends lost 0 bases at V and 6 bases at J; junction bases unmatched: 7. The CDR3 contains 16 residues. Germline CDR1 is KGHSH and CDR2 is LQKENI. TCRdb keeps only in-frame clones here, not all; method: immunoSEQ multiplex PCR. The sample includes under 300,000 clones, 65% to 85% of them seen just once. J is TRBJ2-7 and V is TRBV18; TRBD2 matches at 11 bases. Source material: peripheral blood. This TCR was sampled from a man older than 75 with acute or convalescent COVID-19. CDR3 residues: CASSPPIAGGPAEQYF. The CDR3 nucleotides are TGTGCCAGCTCACCACCGATAGCGGGAGGGCCCGCCGAGCAGTACTTC.